This T cell receptor beta chain came from a study of OX40 agonist ivuxolimab in advanced cancers. Study-level information: The mean age was approximately 60 years, ranging from about 23 to 85, with about 87% of participants male.

Points from the study as a whole: Still undetermined is the antigen specificity of the expanded peripheral T cells.

Germline V gene data show CDR1 as SGHAT and CDR2 as FQNNGV. The CDR3 has 13 amino acids. Trimming left V 6 bases short and J 5 bases short, with 11 bases between. This clone is a singleton in its sample. The antigen remains undetermined. TCRdb's copy holds only in-frame clones and misses some; the assay was immunoSEQ multiplex PCR. Found here are around 80,000 clones, around 80% of them singletons; the top ten hold 6% to 8%. The input for sequencing was CD4+ or CD8+ T cells sorted from blood, taken in a trial of the OX40 agonist ivuxolimab. The chain joins TRBV11-2 to TRBJ1-5; D might be TRBD1 (5 bases). The TCR was taken from an adult with an advanced solid tumor such as melanoma, head and neck, liver or kidney cancer. The CDR3 reads CASRAGRDQPQHF. In nucleotides, the CDR3 is TGTGCCAGCAGGGCAGGGCGGGATCAGCCCCAGCATTTT. Full variable domain (outside the CDR3, taken from reference TRBV11-2 and TRBJ1-5): EAGVAQSPRYKIIEKRQSVAFWCNPISGHATLYWYQQILGQGPKLLIQFQNNGVVDDSQLPKDRFSAERLKGVDSTLKIQPAKLEDSAVYLCASRAGRDQPQHFGDGTRLSIL.